This TCR beta chain was recovered during a study of cytomegalovirus exposure and HLA in healthy donors. The overall study: The approximately 120 million unique TCR beta sequences, from some 170 million T cells, were found by an earlier analysis.

The CDR3 length is 17 residues. The germline CDR1 and CDR2 sequences are SGHNT and YYREEE (reference sequence). J was trimmed by 0 bases and V by 0 bases; bases with no gene match: 7. The PCR employed 60 Vbeta primers together with 13 Jbeta primers. Profiling relied on immunoSEQ multiplex PCR, and the TCRdb table lists in-frame clones only, not all of them. Among over 150,000 clones, more than 75% were seen once, and the ten largest hold around 6%. Material: PBMCs. The V call is TRBV5-4, the J call TRBJ2-7; 9 nucleotides agree with TRBD2. This receptor was obtained from a woman in her thirties or forties in good health and CMV-seropositive. For the CDR3, the DNA is TGTGCCAGCAGCTTGGGAGCGGGAGGTCTCGGCTCCTACGAGCAGTACTTC. Translation: CASSLGAGGLGSYEQYF.